The sample holds a few counts of the clone carrying this T cell receptor beta chain. Its antigen is not known. Researchers reported that TCR beta cDNA libraries carried unique molecular identifiers. MiXCR, applied by TCRdb to the PCR reads, yields one record per CDR3 protein. The table has about 540,000 distinct CDR3 sequences, roughly 34% seen once; the top ten hold around 6.1%. This sample is part of a study of post-analysis software for immune sequencing data. General study points: Comparison of patients with controls showed 4 to 6 TRBV segments more frequent in patients, TRBV5-6, TRBV5-1 and TRBV20-1 among them. A significant reduction in normalized Chao1 diversity was observed in multiple sclerosis patients versus controls.

The trim removed 2 bases at V and 3 bases at J, leaving 4 bases unmatched. Germline V gene data show CDR1 as SGHKS and CDR2 as YYEKEE (reference sequence). There are 15 residues in the CDR3. The rearrangement links TRBV5-5 to TRBJ2-1, with TRBD2 matching over 8 bases. Sequenced input: blood. The clonotype was recovered from a girl younger than 18 with multiple sclerosis. Here the CDR3 reads CASSLWLAGYNEQFF. DNA for the CDR3: TGTGCCAGCAGCTTATGGCTAGCGGGCTACAATGAGCAGTTCTTC.